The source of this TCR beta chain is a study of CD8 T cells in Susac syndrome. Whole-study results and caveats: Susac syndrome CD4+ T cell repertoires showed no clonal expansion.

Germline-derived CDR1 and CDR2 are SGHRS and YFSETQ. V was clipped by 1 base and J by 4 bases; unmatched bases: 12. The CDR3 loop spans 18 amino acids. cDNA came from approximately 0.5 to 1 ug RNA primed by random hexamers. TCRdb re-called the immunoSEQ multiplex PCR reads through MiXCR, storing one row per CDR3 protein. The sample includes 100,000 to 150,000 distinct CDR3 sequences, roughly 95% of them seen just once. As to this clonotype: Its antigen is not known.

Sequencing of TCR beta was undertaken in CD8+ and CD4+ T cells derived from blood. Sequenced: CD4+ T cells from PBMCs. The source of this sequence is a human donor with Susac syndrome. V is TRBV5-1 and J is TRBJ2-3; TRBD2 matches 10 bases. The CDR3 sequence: CASSLRLAGVPRPDTQYF. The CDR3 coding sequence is TGCGCCAGCAGCTTGCGTCTAGCGGGAGTCCCTCGTCCAGATACGCAGTATTTT.